This TCR beta chain came from a study of blood T cell repertoires in COVID-19. Germline loops: CDR1 MNHEY, CDR2 SVGAGI. Trimming took 6 bases from V and 0 from J, leaving 12 bases between them. CDR3 length: 15 residues. This clone was counted a few times. Per the authors' pipeline: Counts of nucleated cells, estimated from reference gene primer amplification, were obtained. The protocol was immunoSEQ multiplex PCR, while the TCRdb copy is restricted to in-frame clones and leaves out a portion. V, J and clone size reflect that table, while D and trimming were determined from the DNA. The table records under 200,000 clones, around nine tenths of them present only once.

Input material: peripheral blood. V usage is TRBV6-5 and J usage is TRBJ1-5; D unresolved. This receptor was obtained from a woman in her 70s with COVID-19, enrolled during active disease. Here the CDR3 reads CASSPSGPSNQPQHF. In nucleotides, the CDR3 is TGTGCCAGCAGCCCAAGCGGGCCTAGCAATCAGCCCCAGCATTTT.